This record concerns one TCR beta chain sequence. Measured with immunoSEQ multiplex PCR; TCRdb has only the in-frame clones, and not every one. The sample consists of about 52,000 clones, 82% of them appearing once. The CDR3 is made up of 15 amino acids. Germline V gene data show CDR1 as SGHVS and CDR2 as FNYEAQ. With V trimmed by 4 bases and J by 6 bases, 5 bases remained unmatched. These data belong to a study of blood T cell repertoires in COVID-19. Background on the study: The study drew acute and convalescent COVID-19 samples from the United States, Italy and Spain.

This receptor was obtained from a man older than 75 with COVID-19, enrolled during active disease. V is TRBV7-6 and J is TRBJ2-2; 10 bases match TRBD2. The specimen was peripheral blood. The DNA of the CDR3 is TGTGCCAGCAGCTCCCTAGCGGGGGTTTCCGGGGAGCTGTTTTTT. It codes for CASSSLAGVSGELFF.